The 31 T cell receptor beta chains below all came from one sample that was sequenced in a study of blood T cell repertoires in COVID-19 (TCRdb year 2020). Library construction relied on the immunoSEQ multiplex PCR assay. Here the immuneACCESS table is served through TCRdb, limited to in-frame sequences with V and J called. Missing clones are a known gap in these copies; in checked studies unresolved V genes cover under half, and the rest lacks a known reason. The sample table records approximately 150,000 clones; roughly 90% of these occur just once. The ten largest clonotypes hold 1.5% to 2% of the sample. The sequencing input was peripheral blood. The receptors shown here come from a man between 65 and 85 years old with acute or convalescent COVID-19.

The J gene is TRBJ1-1, the V gene TRBV7-9; D unclear. CDR1 and CDR2 from the germline V gene are SEHNR and FQNEAQ (reference sequence). V dropped 7 bases and J dropped 1 base, with 16 bases sitting between them. The CDR3 sequence is 15 residues long. CDR3 sequence (DNA): TGTGCCAGCACCCATAGCGGGTCAGGGAACACTGAAGCTTTCTTT. It is translated as CASTHSGSGNTEAFF.

The genes are TRBV19 and TRBJ1-5; D not resolved. CDR1 is LNHDA, CDR2 SQIVND, per germline (reference sequence). The germline V and J ends were trimmed by 1 base and 4 bases, with 14 bases remaining between them. There are 16 residues in the CDR3. The DNA of the CDR3 is TGTGCCAGTAGTATAGCACCTTGGGCAGATAATCAGCCCCAGCATTTT. Its protein is CASSIAPWADNQPQHF.

V is TRBV30 and J is TRBJ1-6, with a weak D call TRBD1 (5 bases). The germline V gene encodes CDR1 GTSNPN and CDR2 SVGIG (reference sequence). The CDR3 contains 12 residues. V was clipped by 3 bases and J by 10 bases, with 10 bases between them. CDR3 protein: CAWRGARSPLHF. Here the CDR3 DNA reads TGTGCCTGGAGAGGGGCCAGGTCACCCCTCCACTTT.

This chain connects TRBV19 to TRBJ1-2; D might be TRBD1 (5 bases). Germline-derived CDR1 and CDR2 are LNHDA and SQIVND (reference sequence). This CDR3 region has 15 residues. Trimming removed 9 bases from V and 2 bases from J, with 19 bases in between. The CDR3 protein is CASLSPGEANYGYTF. Here the CDR3 DNA reads TGTGCCAGCCTCTCCCCGGGGGAAGCCAACTATGGCTACACCTTC.

This chain joins TRBV6-1 and TRBJ1-5; D may be TRBD1 (6 bases). Trimming pared 5 bases from V and 2 bases from J, leaving 13 bases between. Germline assignment: CDR1 MNHNS and CDR2 SASEGT. The CDR3 runs 15 residues. The CDR3 reads CASSTQGMGNQPQHF. CDR3 in DNA: TGTGCCAGCAGTACACAGGGAATGGGCAATCAGCCCCAGCATTTT.

The chain joins TRBV5-1 to TRBJ1-1, with TRBD1 identical over 7 bases. The CDR3 length is 13 residues. Per germline, CDR1 SGHRS and CDR2 YFSETQ. V shed 4 bases and J 3 bases; nucleotides not matched to a gene: 3. For the CDR3, the DNA is TGCGCCAGCAGCATAGGGACAGACACTGAAGCTTTCTTT. It translates to CASSIGTDTEAFF.

This sequence joins TRBV2 and TRBJ1-4; 10 bases are a match to TRBD1. CDR3 length: 16 residues. V was pared by 6 bases and J by 4 bases, with 8 bases of the junction left unmatched. The germline V gene encodes CDR1 SNHLY and CDR2 FYNNEI. The CDR3 DNA reads as TGTGCCAGCAGCAATATGGGACAGGGGAATAATGAAAAACTGTTTTTT. Amino acids: CASSNMGQGNNEKLFF.

This clone was detected once. The V gene is TRBV7-9, the J gene TRBJ1-2; 10 bases line up with TRBD1. Germline loops: CDR1 SEHNR, CDR2 FQNEAQ (reference sequence). This CDR3 region has 15 residues. V lost 2 bases and J lost 2; bases outside the gene matches: 2. Here the CDR3 DNA reads TGTGCCAGCAGCTTAAGGGGACAGGGGAACTATGGCTACACCTTC. Translation gives CASSLRGQGNYGYTF. Filled out from reference TRBV7-9 and TRBJ1-2, the complete variable domain reads DTGVSQNPRHKITKRGQNVTFRCDPISEHNRLYWYRQTLGQGPEFLTYFQNEAQLEKSRLLSDRFSAERPKGSFSTLEIQRTEQGDSAMYLCASSLRGQGNYGYTFGSGTRLTVV.

The rearrangement links TRBV6-5 to TRBJ2-1, with 12 nucleotides matching TRBD2. V dropped 6 bases and J dropped 9; count of bases not matched to a gene: 6. CDR3 length: 14 amino acids. In germline, CDR1 is MNHEY, CDR2 SVGAGI. CDR3 coding DNA: TGTGCCAGCAGGACTAGCGGGGGAGGTGGTGAGCAGTTCTTC. Translating it yields CASRTSGGGGEQFF.

V gene TRBV30 combines with J gene TRBJ2-6, with 8 nucleotides matching TRBD1. The germline V gene has CDR1 GTSNPN and CDR2 SVGIG (reference sequence). J lost 7 bases, V lost 2 bases, and 16 bases had no gene match. This CDR3 has 18 amino acids. DNA of the CDR3: TGTGCCTGGAGTCTGACAGGGGTCTACAGAATGAGTGCCAACGTCCTGACTTTC. Encoded protein: CAWSLTGVYRMSANVLTF.

The gene calls are TRBV5-1 and TRBJ1-3; D is ambiguous. The CDR3 covers 14 residues. The germline V gene encodes CDR1 SGHRS and CDR2 YFSETQ. V was trimmed by 2 bases and J by 1 base, leaving 7 bases between them. The CDR3 sequence is CASSFELSGNTIYF. The CDR3 DNA follows: TGCGCCAGCAGCTTCGAGTTGTCTGGAAACACCATATATTTT.

The chain is built from TRBV5-5 and TRBJ1-6; TRBD1 matches 8 bases. V shed 1 base and J 8 bases; nucleotides not matched to a gene: 5. The CDR3 is 15 residues long. CDR1 is SGHKS, CDR2 YYEKEE, per germline (reference sequence). The CDR3, as DNA: TGTGCCAGCAGCTTGAGGGGGGACAGGTATTCACCCCTCCACTTT. Translated: CASSLRGDRYSPLHF.

The chain employs TRBV7-9 and TRBJ1-6; 10 bases map to TRBD1. V gave up 4 bases and J gave up 8 bases; unmatched junction bases: 2. Germline-derived CDR1 and CDR2 are SEHNR and FQNEAQ (reference sequence). The CDR3 extends over 14 amino acids. CDR3 bases: TGTGCCAGCAGCTCGACAGGGGGCGATTCACCCCTCCACTTT. Encoded protein: CASSSTGGDSPLHF.

J is TRBJ1-5 and V is TRBV19; 8 bases agree with TRBD1. The junction had 9 bases not matched to a gene; V was cut back by 5 bases and J by 6 bases. The CDR3 covers 15 residues. Germline loops: CDR1 LNHDA, CDR2 SQIVND (reference sequence). Written as DNA, the CDR3 is TGTGCCAGTAGTTTGGGGCAGGGGGCCTTTCAGCCCCAGCATTTT. Its protein product is CASSLGQGAFQPQHF.

The chain couples TRBV24-1 to TRBJ1-2; D remains ambiguous. CDR3 length: 13 amino acids. V was pared by 3 bases and J by 6 bases, with 10 bases between. CDR1 is KGHDR, CDR2 SFDVKD, per germline. CDR3 nucleotide sequence: TGTGCCACCAGTGATCAGGACGGGGATGGCTACACCTTC. The encoded protein is CATSDQDGDGYTF.

J is TRBJ1-1 and V is TRBV5-1; 10 bases agree with TRBD1. This CDR3 is 15 amino acids long. V lost 3 bases, J lost 2 bases, and 4 bases stayed unmatched. Germline V gene lookup returns CDR1 SGHRS and CDR2 YFSETQ. The CDR3 bases are TGCGCCAGCAGCTCTTGGACAGGGGGAAACACTGAAGCTTTCTTT. It translates to CASSSWTGGNTEAFF.

This rearrangement joins TRBV2 to TRBJ2-2; TRBD1 agrees at 8 bases. The CDR3 totals 15 residues. The germline V gene encodes CDR1 SNHLY and CDR2 FYNNEI. V was clipped by 7 bases and J by 7 bases; unmatched bases: 11. CDR3 region: CASKRAGGENGELFF. CDR3 coding DNA: TGTGCCAGCAAGCGGGCAGGGGGCGAAAACGGGGAGCTGTTTTTT.

This chain uses TRBV7-2 with TRBJ2-7; 11 nucleotides align to TRBD2. The CDR3 sequence is 14 residues long. Trimming at V came to 4 bases and at J to 6 bases, leaving 5 bases not matched to a gene. The V gene's germline CDR1 is SGHTA and CDR2 FQGNSA. CDR3 nucleotides: TGTGCCAGCAGCTCCTCTAGCGGGGGGACCGAGCAGTACTTC. Protein: CASSSSSGGTEQYF. Supplemented by reference TRBV7-2 and TRBJ2-7, the full variable domain reads GAGVSQSPSNKVTEKGKDVELRCDPISGHTALYWYRQSLGQGLEFLIYFQGNSAPDKSGLPSDRFSAERTGGSVSTLTIQRTQQEDSAVYLCASSSSSGGTEQYFGPGTRLTVT.

CDR3 amino acids: CASSLRQLLNTEAFF. In DNA, the CDR3 is TGTGCCAGCAGTCTACGACAGCTATTGAACACTGAAGCTTTCTTT. The genes are TRBV6-5 and TRBJ1-1, with D tentatively TRBD1 (5 bases). The CDR3 loop spans 15 amino acids. V lost 5 bases to trimming and J lost 0 bases, with 13 bases between them. CDR1 MNHEY and CDR2 SVGAGI come from the germline V gene.

V gene TRBV2 combines with J gene TRBJ1-2, with 7 bases fitting TRBD1. J gave up 8 bases and V 6 bases, and 9 bases lay outside the gene matches. CDR3 size: 13 residues. Per germline, CDR1 SNHLY and CDR2 FYNNEI. In nucleotides, the CDR3 is TGTGCCAGCAGGGAGGACAGGCCTGGGGGCTACACCTTC. Translation gives CASREDRPGGYTF.

J is TRBJ1-2 and V is TRBV3-1 (or the pseudogene TRBV3-2); 10 positions agree with TRBD1. The length of the CDR3 is 16 residues. The V gene end was trimmed by 4 bases and the J gene end by 3 bases; junction bases not matched to a gene: 8. Germline-derived CDR1 and CDR2 are LGHDT and YNNKEL (reference sequence). CDR3 nucleotides: TGTGCCAGCAGCCGTTGGACAGGGGGTAACGACTATGGCTACACCTTC. Encoded protein: CASSRWTGGNDYGYTF.

The chain recombines TRBV3-1 (or the pseudogene TRBV3-2) with TRBJ2-3; the match to TRBD2 covers 8 bases. The V gene's germline CDR1 is LGHDT and CDR2 YNNKEL (reference sequence). The CDR3 totals 16 residues. The junction had 9 bases not matched to a gene; V was cut back by 3 bases and J by 4 bases. This chain's CDR3 is CASSHYSGRGSDTQYF. The CDR3 DNA is TGTGCCAGCAGCCATTACAGCGGGAGAGGTTCAGATACGCAGTATTTT.

This CDR3 reads CASSLRRDFPSYEQYF. DNA for the CDR3: TGTGCCAGCAGCTTAAGAAGGGACTTCCCTTCCTACGAGCAGTACTTC. The V call is TRBV7-8, the J call TRBJ2-7; tentatively, D is TRBD2 (6 bases). Trimming shortened V by 2 bases and J by 1 base, and 15 bases separated the two germline ends. The germline V gene encodes CDR1 SGHVS and CDR2 FQNEAQ. The length of the CDR3 is 16 residues.

The chain recombines TRBV5-1 with TRBJ2-5; 15 nucleotides line up with TRBD2. V lost 1 base, J lost 4 bases, and 8 bases stayed unmatched. Germline V lookup: CDR1 SGHRS, CDR2 YFSETQ. The CDR3 is 18 residues long. CDR3 sequence: CASSLTPGLAGGRETQYF. DNA of the CDR3: TGCGCCAGCAGCTTGACACCGGGACTAGCGGGGGGTAGAGAGACCCAGTACTTC.

The chain carries TRBV2 and TRBJ1-4; a weak D match, TRBD1 (5 bases). The V gene lost 4 bases and the J gene lost 0 bases, with 6 bases spanning the gap. The germline gives CDR1 SNHLY, CDR2 FYNNEI. The CDR3 covers 14 residues. CDR3 residues: CASSVQATNEKLFF. The DNA of the CDR3 is TGTGCCAGCAGTGTACAGGCAACTAATGAAAAACTGTTTTTT.

This sequence joins TRBV3-1 (or the pseudogene TRBV3-2) and TRBJ1-1, with TRBD1 matching 12 bases. The CDR3 has 13 residues. Germline trimming cut 6 bases from V and 9 bases from J; bases unmatched to any gene: 5. Germline V gene sequence: CDR1 LGHDT, CDR2 YNNKEL (reference sequence). CDR3 sequence reads: CASRRGQGAKAFF. The CDR3 DNA reads as TGTGCCAGCAGGAGGGGACAGGGGGCGAAAGCTTTCTTT.

The chain links TRBV6-6 to TRBJ2-7; 7 bases agree with TRBD1. CDR3 length: 14 residues. V shed 0 bases, J shed 1 base, and the junction held 0 bases outside the gene matches. CDR1 MNHNY and CDR2 SVGAGI come from the germline V gene (reference sequence). This CDR3 is CASSYSQGSYEQYF. CDR3 bases: TGTGCCAGCAGTTACTCACAGGGGTCCTACGAGCAGTACTTC.

The chain employs TRBV5-1 and TRBJ1-3, with 9 bases fitting TRBD1. The CDR3 extends over 16 amino acids. V shed 2 bases and J 0 bases; nucleotides not matched to a gene: 3. Per germline, CDR1 SGHRS and CDR2 YFSETQ. In nucleotides, the CDR3 is TGCGCCAGCAGCTTAGGACAGGGGAGCTCTGGAAACACCATATATTTT. Translated, it gives CASSLGQGSSGNTIYF.

The V gene is TRBV7-7, the J gene TRBJ2-1; weak D call: TRBD1 (5 bases). Trimming cost V 5 bases and J 5 bases, with 16 bases left between them. CDR1 and CDR2 (germline): SSHAT, FNYEAQ (reference sequence). This CDR3 has 15 amino acids. The CDR3 DNA follows: TGTGCCAGCAGCCCCCGTGACAGCGCGGACAATGAGCAGTTCTTC. It is translated as CASSPRDSADNEQFF.

The chain carries TRBV7-9 and TRBJ1-5, with D uncertain. The V and J ends lost 2 bases and 3 bases respectively, with 11 bases between them. Germline V gene data show CDR1 as SEHNR and CDR2 as FQNEAQ (reference sequence). CDR3 size: 15 residues. The CDR3, as DNA: TGTGCCAGCAGCTTAACCCGGGAACCCAATCAGCCCCAGCATTTT. It is translated as CASSLTREPNQPQHF. Using reference TRBV7-9 and TRBJ1-5 for the parts outside the CDR3, the full variable domain is DTGVSQNPRHKITKRGQNVTFRCDPISEHNRLYWYRQTLGQGPEFLTYFQNEAQLEKSRLLSDRFSAERPKGSFSTLEIQRTEQGDSAMYLCASSLTREPNQPQHFGDGTRLSIL.

V gene TRBV5-4 combines with J gene TRBJ1-1, with TRBD1 matching 12 bases. CDR1 is SGHNT and CDR2 is YYREEE in the germline V gene (reference sequence). J gave up 0 bases and V 4 bases, and 4 bases lay outside the gene matches. CDR3 length equals 16 residues. CDR3: CASSTGTGGMNTEAFF. CDR3 DNA sequence: TGTGCCAGCAGCACGGGGACAGGGGGCATGAACACTGAAGCTTTCTTT.